One sample yielded the 11 T cell receptor beta chains listed below, sequenced in a study of cytomegalovirus exposure and HLA in healthy donors. The primer mix had 60 Vbeta and 13 Jbeta primers. Sequencing used immunoSEQ multiplex PCR; TCRdb keeps in-frame clones, though not all of them. This sample has approximately 150,000 clones, with 70% to 85% found just once. The sequencing input was PBMCs. These receptors all stem from a human donor in good health.

The sample holds a few counts of this clone. The chain is built from TRBV7-2 and TRBJ1-5, with 8 bases fitting TRBD1. V was clipped by 5 bases and J by 6 bases; unmatched bases: 6. This CDR3 is 14 amino acids long. Germline V gives CDR1 SGHTA, CDR2 FQGNSA. The CDR3 sequence is CASSPRTGSQPQHF. The DNA for the CDR3 is TGTGCCAGCAGCCCGCGGACAGGGAGTCAGCCCCAGCATTTT.

This chain joins TRBV6-5 and TRBJ2-3; 10 nucleotides align to TRBD2. The CDR3 is made up of 14 amino acids. Trimming cost V 6 bases and J 4 bases; bases outside gene matches: 4. The germline gives CDR1 MNHEY, CDR2 SVGAGI. The CDR3 region is CASRSGGAPDTQYF. CDR3 sequence (DNA): TGTGCCAGCAGAAGCGGGGGGGCCCCAGATACGCAGTATTTT.

This clone was detected a few times. The chain recombines TRBV9 with TRBJ2-6; TRBD1 agrees at 8 bases. Trimming cost V 3 bases and J 2 bases; bases outside gene matches: 1. In germline, CDR1 is SGDLS, CDR2 YYNGEE. The length of the CDR3 is 15 residues. The CDR3 nucleotides read TGTGCCAGCAGCGAGACAGGGGCTGGGGCCAACGTCCTGACTTTC. Translating gives CASSETGAGANVLTF.

The CDR3 here is CASSPLTGNGYTF. The CDR3 DNA follows: TGTGCCAGCAGCCCCTTGACAGGGAATGGCTACACCTTC. This chain joins TRBV7-2 and TRBJ1-2; 7 positions match TRBD1. The CDR3 has 13 residues. Per the germline V gene, CDR1 is SGHTA and CDR2 is FQGNSA. J gave up 6 bases and V 5 bases, and 6 bases lay outside the gene matches.

This clone was counted a few times. This chain joins TRBV7-9 and TRBJ1-2; TRBD1 matches 7 bases. Germline CDR1 and CDR2: SEHNR and FQNEAQ (reference sequence). V dropped 11 bases and J dropped 8; count of bases not matched to a gene: 5. The CDR3 runs to 10 residues. The CDR3 sequence: CAGDRRGYTF. DNA of the CDR3: TGTGCCGGGGACAGACGCGGCTACACCTTC.

This clone was observed once. The chain has TRBV6-5 and TRBJ1-6; 7 nucleotides match TRBD1. The CDR3 extends over 15 amino acids. Germline trimming cut 7 bases from V and 7 bases from J; bases unmatched to any gene: 10. In germline, CDR1 is MNHEY, CDR2 SVGAGI. CDR3 protein: CASNRGGQINSPLHF. The DNA of the CDR3 is TGTGCCAGCAATCGGGGGGGACAGATAAATTCACCCCTCCACTTT.

This clone was found a few times. The chain joins TRBV4-1 to TRBJ2-5; D gene uncertain. The CDR3 is made up of 13 amino acids. Germline CDR1 and CDR2: MGHRA and YSYEKL. Trimming took 6 bases from V and 2 from J, leaving 10 bases between them. The CDR3 region is CASSSLNQETQYF. Written as DNA, the CDR3 is TGCGCCAGCAGTTCACTAAATCAAGAGACCCAGTACTTC.

This clone was found a few times. CDR3 region: CASTGGNNEQFF. Here the CDR3 DNA reads TGCGCCAGTACAGGGGGGAACAATGAGCAGTTCTTC. The chain has TRBV5-1 and TRBJ2-1; 8 nucleotides match TRBD1. With V trimmed by 8 bases and J by 5 bases, 3 bases remained unmatched. CDR1 and CDR2 (germline): SGHRS, YFSETQ. This CDR3 spans 12 amino acids.

This sequence joins TRBV5-4 and TRBJ2-5, with D uncertain. Matching the DNA end better, TRBJ2-7 makes the J call doubtful. This CDR3 region has 13 residues. CDR1 is SGHNT and CDR2 is YYREEE in the germline V gene (reference sequence). The chain's CDR3 is CASSSSTDYEQYF. CDR3 nucleotides: TGTGCCAGCAGTTCCTCCACAGACTACGAGCAGTACTTC.

This clone has a handful of counts. The chain is built from TRBV29-1 and TRBJ1-4; D is unresolved. Germline-derived CDR1 and CDR2 are SQVTM and ANQGSEA. The CDR3 consists of 13 residues. The V end was cut by 6 bases, the J end by 2 bases, with 10 bases between. The CDR3 loop reads CSVRVSTNEKLFF. The DNA of the CDR3 is TGCAGCGTGAGGGTTTCCACTAATGAAAAACTGTTTTTT.

This chain's CDR3 is CASSLRGGYNEQFF. The CDR3 DNA sequence: TGCGCCAGCAGCTTGCGGGGTGGCTACAATGAGCAGTTCTTC. The chain recombines TRBV5-1 with TRBJ2-1, with D perhaps TRBD2 (5 bases). V lost 1 base to trimming and J lost 3 bases, with 8 bases between them. Germline-derived CDR1 and CDR2 are SGHRS and YFSETQ. The CDR3 runs 14 residues. Based on the CDR3 plus reference TRBV5-1 and TRBJ2-1, the full variable domain is KAGVTQTPRYLIKTRGQQVTLSCSPISGHRSVSWYQQTPGQGLQFLFEYFSETQRNKGNFPGRFSGRQFSNSRSEMNVSTLELGDSALYLCASSLRGGYNEQFFGPGTRLTVL.